The clone carrying this TCR beta chain was seen a single time. This entry belongs to a study of cytomegalovirus exposure and HLA in healthy donors. The PCR had 60 Vbeta and 13 Jbeta primers. Data came from immunoSEQ multiplex PCR; TCRdb stores just in-frame clones and leaves some out. This sample has around 150,000 clones, with about 73% found just once. The V and J ends lost 10 bases and 1 base, in that order; junction bases with no gene match: 6. The CDR3 totals 14 residues. Germline V gene lookup returns CDR1 ENHRY and CDR2 SYGVKD. This TCR derives from a middle-aged woman in good health and CMV-seronegative. V gene TRBV10-3 combines with J gene TRBJ2-1, with 8 bases fitting TRBD2. Sequencing was performed on PBMCs. DNA for the CDR3: TGTGCCACCGACACTAGCGGTTCCTACAATGAGCAGTTCTTC. Protein: CATDTSGSYNEQFF.